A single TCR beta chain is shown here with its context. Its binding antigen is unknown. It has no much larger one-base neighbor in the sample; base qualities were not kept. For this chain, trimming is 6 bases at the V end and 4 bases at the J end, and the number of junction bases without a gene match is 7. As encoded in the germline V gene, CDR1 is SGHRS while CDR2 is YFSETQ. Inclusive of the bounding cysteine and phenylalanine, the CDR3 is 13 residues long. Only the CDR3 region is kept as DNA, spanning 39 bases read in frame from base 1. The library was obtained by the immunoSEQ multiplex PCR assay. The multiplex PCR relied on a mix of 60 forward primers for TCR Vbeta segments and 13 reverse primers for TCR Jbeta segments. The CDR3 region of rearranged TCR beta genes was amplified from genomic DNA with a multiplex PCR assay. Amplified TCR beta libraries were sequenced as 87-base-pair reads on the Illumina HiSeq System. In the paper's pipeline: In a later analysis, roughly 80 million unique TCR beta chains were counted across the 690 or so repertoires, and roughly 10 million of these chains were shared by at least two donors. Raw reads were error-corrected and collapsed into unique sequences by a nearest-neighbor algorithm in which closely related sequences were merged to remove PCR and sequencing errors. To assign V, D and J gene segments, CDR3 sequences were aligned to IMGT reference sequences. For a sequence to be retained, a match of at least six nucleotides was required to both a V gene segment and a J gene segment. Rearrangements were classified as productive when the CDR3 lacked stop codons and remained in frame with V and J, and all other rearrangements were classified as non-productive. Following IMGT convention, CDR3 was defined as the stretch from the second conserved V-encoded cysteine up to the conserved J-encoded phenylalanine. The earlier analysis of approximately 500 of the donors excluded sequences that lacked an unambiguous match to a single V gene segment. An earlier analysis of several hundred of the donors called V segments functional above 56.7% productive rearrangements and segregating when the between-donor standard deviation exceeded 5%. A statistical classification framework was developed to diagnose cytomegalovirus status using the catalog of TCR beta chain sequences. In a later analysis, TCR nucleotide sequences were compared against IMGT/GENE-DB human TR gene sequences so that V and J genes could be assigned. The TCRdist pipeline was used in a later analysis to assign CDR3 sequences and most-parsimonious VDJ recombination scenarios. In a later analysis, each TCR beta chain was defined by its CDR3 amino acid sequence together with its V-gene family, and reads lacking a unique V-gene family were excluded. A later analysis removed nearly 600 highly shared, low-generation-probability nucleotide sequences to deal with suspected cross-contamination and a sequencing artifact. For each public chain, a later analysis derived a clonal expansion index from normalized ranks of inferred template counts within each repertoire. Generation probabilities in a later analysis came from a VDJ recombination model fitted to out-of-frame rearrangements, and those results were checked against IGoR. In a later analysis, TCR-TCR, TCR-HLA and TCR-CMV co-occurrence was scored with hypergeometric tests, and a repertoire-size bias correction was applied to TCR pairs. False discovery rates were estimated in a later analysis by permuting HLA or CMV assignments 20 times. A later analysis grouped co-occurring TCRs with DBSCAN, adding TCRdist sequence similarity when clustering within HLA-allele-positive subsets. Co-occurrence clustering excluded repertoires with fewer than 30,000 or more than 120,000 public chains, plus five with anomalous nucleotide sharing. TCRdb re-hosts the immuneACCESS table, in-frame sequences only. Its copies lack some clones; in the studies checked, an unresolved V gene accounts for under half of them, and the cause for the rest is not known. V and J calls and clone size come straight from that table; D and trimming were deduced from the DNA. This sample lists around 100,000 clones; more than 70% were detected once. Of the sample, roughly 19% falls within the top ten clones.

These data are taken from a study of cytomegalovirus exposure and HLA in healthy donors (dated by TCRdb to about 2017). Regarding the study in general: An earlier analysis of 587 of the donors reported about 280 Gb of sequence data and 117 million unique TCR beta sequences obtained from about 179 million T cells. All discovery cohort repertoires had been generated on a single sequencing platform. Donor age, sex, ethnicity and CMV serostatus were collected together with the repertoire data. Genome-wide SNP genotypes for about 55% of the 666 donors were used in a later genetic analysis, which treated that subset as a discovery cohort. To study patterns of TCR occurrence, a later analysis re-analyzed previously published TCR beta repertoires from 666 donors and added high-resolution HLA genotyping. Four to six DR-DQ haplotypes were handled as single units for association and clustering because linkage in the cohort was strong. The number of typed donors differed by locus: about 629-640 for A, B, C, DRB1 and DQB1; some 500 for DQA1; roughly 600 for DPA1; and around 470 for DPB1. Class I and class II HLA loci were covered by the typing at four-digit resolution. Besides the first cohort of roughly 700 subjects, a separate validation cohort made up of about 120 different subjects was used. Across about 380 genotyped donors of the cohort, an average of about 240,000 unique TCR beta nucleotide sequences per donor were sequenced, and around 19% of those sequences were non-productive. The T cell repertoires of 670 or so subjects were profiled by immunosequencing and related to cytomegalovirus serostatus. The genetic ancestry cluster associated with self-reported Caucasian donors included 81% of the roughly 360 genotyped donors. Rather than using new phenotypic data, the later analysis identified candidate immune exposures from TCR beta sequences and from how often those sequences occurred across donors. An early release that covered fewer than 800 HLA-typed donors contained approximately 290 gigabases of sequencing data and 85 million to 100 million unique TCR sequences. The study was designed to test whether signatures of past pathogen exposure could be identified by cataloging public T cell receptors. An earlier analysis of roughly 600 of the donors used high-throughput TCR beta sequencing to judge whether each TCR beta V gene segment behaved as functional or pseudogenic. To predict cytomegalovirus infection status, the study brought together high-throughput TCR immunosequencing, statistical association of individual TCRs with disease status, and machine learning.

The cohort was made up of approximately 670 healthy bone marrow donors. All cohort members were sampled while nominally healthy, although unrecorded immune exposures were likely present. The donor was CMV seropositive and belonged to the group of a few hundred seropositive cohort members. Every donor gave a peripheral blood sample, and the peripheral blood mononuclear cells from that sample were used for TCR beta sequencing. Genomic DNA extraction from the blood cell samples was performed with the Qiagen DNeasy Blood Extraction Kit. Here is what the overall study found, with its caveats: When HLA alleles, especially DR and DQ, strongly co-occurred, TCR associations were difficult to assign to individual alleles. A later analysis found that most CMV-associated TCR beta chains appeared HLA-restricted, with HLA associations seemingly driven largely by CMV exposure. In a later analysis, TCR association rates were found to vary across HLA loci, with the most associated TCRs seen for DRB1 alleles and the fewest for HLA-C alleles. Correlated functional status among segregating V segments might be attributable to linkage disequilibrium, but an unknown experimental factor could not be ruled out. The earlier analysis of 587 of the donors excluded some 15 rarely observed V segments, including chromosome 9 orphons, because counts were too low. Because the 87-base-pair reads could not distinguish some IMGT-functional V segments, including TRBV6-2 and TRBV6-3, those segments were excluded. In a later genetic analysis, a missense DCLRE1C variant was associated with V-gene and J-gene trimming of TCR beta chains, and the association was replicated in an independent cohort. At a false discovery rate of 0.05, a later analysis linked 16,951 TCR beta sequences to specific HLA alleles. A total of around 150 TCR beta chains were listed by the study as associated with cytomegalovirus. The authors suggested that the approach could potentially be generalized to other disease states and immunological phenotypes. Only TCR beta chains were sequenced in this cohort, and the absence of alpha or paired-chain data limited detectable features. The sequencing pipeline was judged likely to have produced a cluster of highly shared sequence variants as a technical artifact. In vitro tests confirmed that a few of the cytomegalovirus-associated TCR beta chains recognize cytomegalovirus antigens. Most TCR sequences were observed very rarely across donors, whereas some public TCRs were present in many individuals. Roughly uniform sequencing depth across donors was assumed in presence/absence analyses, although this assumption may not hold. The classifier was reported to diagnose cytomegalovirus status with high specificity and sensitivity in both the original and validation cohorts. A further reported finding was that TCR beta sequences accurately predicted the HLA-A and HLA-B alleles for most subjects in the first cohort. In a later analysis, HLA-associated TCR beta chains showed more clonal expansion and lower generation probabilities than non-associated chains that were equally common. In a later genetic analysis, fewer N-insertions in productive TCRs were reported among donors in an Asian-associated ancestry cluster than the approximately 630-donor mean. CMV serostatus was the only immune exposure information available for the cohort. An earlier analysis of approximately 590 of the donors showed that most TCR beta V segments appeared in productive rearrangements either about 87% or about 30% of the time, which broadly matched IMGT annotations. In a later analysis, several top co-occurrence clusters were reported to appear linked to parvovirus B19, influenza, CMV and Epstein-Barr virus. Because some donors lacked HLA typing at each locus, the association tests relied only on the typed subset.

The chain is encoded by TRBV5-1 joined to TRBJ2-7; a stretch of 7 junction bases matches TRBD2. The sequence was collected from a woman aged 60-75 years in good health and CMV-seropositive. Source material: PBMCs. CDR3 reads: CASKGTNTYEQYF. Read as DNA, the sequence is TGCGCCAGCAAGGGGACTAATACGTACGAGCAGTACTTC. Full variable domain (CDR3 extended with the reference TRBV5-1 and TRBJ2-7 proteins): KAGVTQTPRYLIKTRGQQVTLSCSPISGHRSVSWYQQTPGQGLQFLFEYFSETQRNKGNFPGRFSGRQFSNSRSEMNVSTLELGDSALYLCASKGTNTYEQYFGPGTRLTVT.